The sequence of this T cell receptor (beta chain) was determined in a study of T-cell memory formation after mild COVID-19. Overall study findings and caveats: The main location of contracting CD4+ clones was CM and EM, and that of contracting CD8+ clones was EMRA. Whereas later expanders leaned CD4+, clones contracting day 15 to 85 showed a balanced CD4/CD8 makeup. Pre-infection memory held some responding clones, suggesting pre-existing cross-reactive T cells responded.

TCRdb re-called the 5' RACE reads through MiXCR, storing one row per CDR3 protein. This sample has approximately 300,000 distinct CDR3 sequences, with around a sixth found just once. The CDR3 runs 15 residues. The V and J ends lost 4 bases and 4 bases respectively, with 13 bases between them. This clonotype was detected only a few times. What it binds is not known. This rearrangement joins TRBV23-1 to TRBJ1-4; D gene uncertain. TRBV23-1 is marked as an open reading frame, function uncertain. This receptor was obtained from a man between 18 and 35 years old who had mild COVID-19 (a few samples of this study predate the infection). Cell type and time point are not known. Sequenced input: PBMCs or a T cell subset sorted from them (not recorded which). The CDR3, as DNA: TGCGCCAGCAGTCGAGAGGAGCCGCATAATGAAAAACTGTTTTTT. The encoded protein is CASSREEPHNEKLFF.